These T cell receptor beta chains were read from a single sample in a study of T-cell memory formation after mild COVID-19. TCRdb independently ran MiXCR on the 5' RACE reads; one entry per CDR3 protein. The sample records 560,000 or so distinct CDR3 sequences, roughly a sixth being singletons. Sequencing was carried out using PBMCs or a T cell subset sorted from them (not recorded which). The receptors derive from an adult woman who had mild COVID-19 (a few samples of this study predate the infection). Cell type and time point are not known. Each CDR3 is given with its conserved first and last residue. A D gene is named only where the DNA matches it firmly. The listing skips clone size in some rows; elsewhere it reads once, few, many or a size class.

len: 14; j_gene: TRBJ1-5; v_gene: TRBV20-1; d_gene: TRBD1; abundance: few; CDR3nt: TGCAGTGCAAGAAGGGACAGCCAGGGCGGGCCCCAGCATTTT; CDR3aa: CSARRDSQGGPQHF
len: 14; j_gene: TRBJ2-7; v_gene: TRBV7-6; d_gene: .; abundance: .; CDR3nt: TGTGCCAGCAGCCAAGCAGGCCCATCCTACGAGCAGTACTTC; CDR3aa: CASSQAGPSYEQYF
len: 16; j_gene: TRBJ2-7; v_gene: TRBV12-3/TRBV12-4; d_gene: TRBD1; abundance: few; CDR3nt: TGTGCCAGCAGTTTAGCCGGGACAGGGGGCCCCTACGAGCAGTACTTC; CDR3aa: CASSLAGTGGPYEQYF
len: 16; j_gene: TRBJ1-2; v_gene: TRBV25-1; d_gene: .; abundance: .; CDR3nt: TGTGCCAGCAGTGAATCGAGGGACGGAATCAACTATGGCTACACCTTC; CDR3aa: CASSESRDGINYGYTF
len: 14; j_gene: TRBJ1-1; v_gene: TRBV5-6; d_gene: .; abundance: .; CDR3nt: TGTGCCAGCAGCTTGGGGAGGGCAGGAACTGAAGCTTTCTTT; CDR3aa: CASSLGRAGTEAFF
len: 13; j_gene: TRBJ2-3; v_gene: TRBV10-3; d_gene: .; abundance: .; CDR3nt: TGTGCCAGCCAGGGGCAGGGAACAGATACGCAGTATTTT; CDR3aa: CASQGQGTDTQYF
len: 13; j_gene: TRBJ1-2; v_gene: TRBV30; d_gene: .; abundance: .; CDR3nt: TGTGCCTGGTCAGGGTGGGACGGATATGGCTACACCTTC; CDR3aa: CAWSGWDGYGYTF
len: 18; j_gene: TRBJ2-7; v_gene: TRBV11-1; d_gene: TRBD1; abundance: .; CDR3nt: TGTGCCAGCAGCTTAGCCCCCCCACGGACAGGGGGCGTGGGGGAGCAGTACTTC; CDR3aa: CASSLAPPRTGGVGEQYF
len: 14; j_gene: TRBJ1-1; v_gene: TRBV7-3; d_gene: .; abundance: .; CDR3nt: TGTGCCAGCAGCTTAGGGGCAGGGAGCACTGAAGCTTTCTTT; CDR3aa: CASSLGAGSTEAFF
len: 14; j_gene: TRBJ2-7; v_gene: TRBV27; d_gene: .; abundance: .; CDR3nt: TGTGCCAGCAGTTCTGCCGAGGGGTGGAACGAGCAGTACTTC; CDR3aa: CASSSAEGWNEQYF
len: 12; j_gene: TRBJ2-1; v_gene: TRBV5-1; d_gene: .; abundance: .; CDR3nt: TGCGCCAGCAGCTTGGTGGCAGGGACCCAGTTCTTC; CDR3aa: CASSLVAGTQFF
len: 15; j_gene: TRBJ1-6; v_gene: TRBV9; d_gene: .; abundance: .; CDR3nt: TGTGCCAGCAGCGTAGGGGGGGGCCTAGGCTCACCCCTCCACTTT; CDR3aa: CASSVGGGLGSPLHF
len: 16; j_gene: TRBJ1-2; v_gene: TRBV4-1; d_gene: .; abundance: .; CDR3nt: TGCGCCAGCAGCCAAGTTTTCCGGATAGGCCACTATGGCTACACCTTC; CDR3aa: CASSQVFRIGHYGYTF
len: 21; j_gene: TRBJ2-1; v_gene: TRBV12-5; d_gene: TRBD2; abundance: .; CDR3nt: TGTGCTAGTGGGGCCTTGTTGTGGGGGTTCCGCGGGCGGGAGTCCTACAATGAGCAGTTCTTC; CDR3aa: CASGALLWGFRGRESYNEQFF
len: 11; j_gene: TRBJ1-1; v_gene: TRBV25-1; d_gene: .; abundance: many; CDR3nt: TGTGCCAGCAGCGAGGGGACTGAAGCTTTCTTT; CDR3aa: CASSEGTEAFF
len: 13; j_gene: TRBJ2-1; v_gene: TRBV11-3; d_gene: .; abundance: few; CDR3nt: TGTGCCAGCAGCTTAGGTAGCGTCAATGAGCAGTTCTTC; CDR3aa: CASSLGSVNEQFF
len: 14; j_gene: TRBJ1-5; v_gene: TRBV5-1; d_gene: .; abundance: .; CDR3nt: TGCGCCAGCAGACAGGACGGTTCAAATCAGCCCCAGCATTTT; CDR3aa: CASRQDGSNQPQHF
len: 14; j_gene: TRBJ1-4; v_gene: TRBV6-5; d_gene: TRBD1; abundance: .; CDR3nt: TGTGCCAGCAGTTACGGACAGGGGATAGGAAAACTGTTTTTT; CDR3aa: CASSYGQGIGKLFF
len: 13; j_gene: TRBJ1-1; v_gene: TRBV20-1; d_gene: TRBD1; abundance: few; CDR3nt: TGCAGTGCTAGAGGAGACAGGGTCACTGAAGCTTTCTTT; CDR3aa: CSARGDRVTEAFF
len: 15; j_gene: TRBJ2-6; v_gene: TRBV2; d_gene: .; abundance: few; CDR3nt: TGTGCCAGCAATCACGGGCGCTCTGGGGCCAACGTCCTGACTTTC; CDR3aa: CASNHGRSGANVLTF
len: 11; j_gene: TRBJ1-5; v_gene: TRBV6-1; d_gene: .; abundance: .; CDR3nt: TGTGCCAGCAGTGAGATGGAGCCCCAGCATTTT; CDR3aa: CASSEMEPQHF
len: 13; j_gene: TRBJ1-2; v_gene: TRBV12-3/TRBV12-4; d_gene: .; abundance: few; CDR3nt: TGTGCCAGCGGGGGGGCAGCCGCGCGGGGCTACACCTTC; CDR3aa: CASGGAAARGYTF
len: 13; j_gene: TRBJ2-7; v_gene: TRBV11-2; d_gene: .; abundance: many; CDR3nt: TGTGCCAGCAGCAATTCTATCGCCTACGAGCAGTACTTC; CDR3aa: CASSNSIAYEQYF
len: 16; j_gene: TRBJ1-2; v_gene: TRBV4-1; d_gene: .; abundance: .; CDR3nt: TGCGCCAGCAGCCAAGTACGGGGGGCGCGAGACTATGGCTACACCTTC; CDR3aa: CASSQVRGARDYGYTF
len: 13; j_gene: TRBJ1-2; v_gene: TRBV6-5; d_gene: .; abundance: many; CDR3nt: TGTGCCAGCAGTTGGACAGAGAACTATGGCTACACCTTC; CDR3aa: CASSWTENYGYTF
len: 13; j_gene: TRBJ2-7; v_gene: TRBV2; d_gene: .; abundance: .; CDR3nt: TGTGCCAGCAGTTCTACATATAGAGGGGAGCAGTACTTC; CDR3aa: CASSSTYRGEQYF
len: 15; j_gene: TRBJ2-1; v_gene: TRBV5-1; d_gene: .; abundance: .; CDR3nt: TGCGCCAGCACGCCGTTGGCAGGGGAGTACAATGAGCAGTTCTTC; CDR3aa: CASTPLAGEYNEQFF
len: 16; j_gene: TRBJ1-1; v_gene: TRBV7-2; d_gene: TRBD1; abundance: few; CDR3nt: TGTGCCAGCAGCTTCTCCGGGACAGGGGGCCGGACTGAAGCTTTCTTT; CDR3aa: CASSFSGTGGRTEAFF